This T cell receptor beta chain was sequenced during a study of CD8+ T cells in alopecia areata. About the study: Treated patients were given oral tofacitinib, which was dosed at 5 to 10 mg twice daily. Whole-study findings and limits: Clonality in the scalp and expanded CD8+ clones ranked among the top 100 were significantly decreased by tofacitinib. Persistence during tofacitinib was seen for many expanded lesional clones in scalp and blood.

Only one count was recorded for this clone. Its antigen is unidentified. Looked up from germline, CDR1 is SGDLS and CDR2 is YYNGEE. Trimming left V 4 bases short and J 8 bases short, with 9 bases between. The CDR3 runs 11 residues. Investigators isolated RNA and reverse transcribed it into cDNA to act as the sequencing template. Generated by immunoSEQ multiplex PCR, the TCRdb table keeps only in-frame clones and is missing some. Of some 180,000 clones listed, about 48% are singletons. As to treatment: oral pan-JAK inhibitor, 5-10 mg twice daily. Those with alopecia areata gave lesional scalp punch biopsies and peripheral blood.

Specimen: CD8+ T cells sorted from blood, collected at week 24, from a patient treated with tofacitinib. The chain joins TRBV9 to TRBJ1-2; D call uncertain. The receptor was derived from a human donor with alopecia areata. CDR3 DNA sequence: TGTGCCAGCAGCTTAGGACGGGGCTACACCTTC. Protein product: CASSLGRGYTF.